The 3 T cell receptor beta chains listed next were all sequenced from one sample in a study of CD8+ T cells in alopecia areata. Following extraction, RNA underwent reverse transcription to cDNA, which served as the sequencing template. Profiled with immunoSEQ multiplex PCR; TCRdb holds only in-frame clones, not every one. Altogether about 100,000 clones are present, under 65% being singletons, with the ten largest covering roughly a quarter. Source material: NKG2D-low CD8+ T cells sorted from blood. The receptors derive from a human donor with alopecia areata.

The V and J genes are TRBV7-3 and TRBJ1-1; TRBD1 matches 8 bases. Losses at the gene ends were 8 bases for V and 11 bases for J; bases not matched to a gene: 7. Germline assignment: CDR1 SGHTA and CDR2 FQGTGA. CDR3 size: 11 residues. The CDR3 DNA reads as TGTGCCAGCGTCGCGACAGGGGTGGCTTTCTTT. Its protein product is CASVATGVAFF.

V is TRBV4-1 and J is TRBJ2-1; the match to TRBD2 covers 8 bases. The V segment lost 1 base and the J segment 8 bases; nucleotides outside the gene matches: 4. The germline gives CDR1 MGHRA, CDR2 YSYEKL. CDR3 length: 14 amino acids. The CDR3 region has the DNA TGCGCCAGCAGCCAAGGTCCAGCGGGAGATGAGCAGTTCTTC. Its protein product is CASSQGPAGDEQFF.

This clone was seen only a few times. The gene calls are TRBV4-1 and TRBJ1-5; D remains unclear. This CDR3 has 14 residues. The germline V gene encodes CDR1 MGHRA and CDR2 YSYEKL. The V end was cut by 8 bases, the J end by 9 bases, with 20 bases between. The CDR3: CASGLIGGTGPQHF. The CDR3 DNA is TGCGCCAGCGGTCTCATAGGAGGAACCGGGCCCCAGCATTTT.